Each of the 11 T cell receptor beta chains below was sequenced from the same sample in a study of T cell repertoires in ileal Crohn's disease (dated by TCRdb to about 2019). Receptor amplification or capture employed the immunoSEQ multiplex PCR assay. TCRdb obtained this table from immuneACCESS and retained in-frame rearrangements with V and J assigned. These tables miss some clones; where compared with another copy, unresolved V genes account for less than half of the shortfall, and the remainder is unexplained. This sample is represented by approximately 12,000 clones; 65% to 80% of them were singletons. Clones ranked in the top ten supply less than 5% of the sample. The specimen sequenced was ileal tissue. Receptors were obtained from an adult with Crohn's disease.

The J gene is TRBJ2-2, the V gene TRBV30; D unresolved. Trimming took 2 bases from V and 6 from J, leaving 10 bases between them. The CDR3 has 13 amino acids. Germline V lookup: CDR1 GTSNPN, CDR2 SVGIG (reference sequence). CDR3 sequence (DNA): TGTGCCTGGAGTCTCGGGTTGGCCGGGGAGCTGTTTTTT. It encodes CAWSLGLAGELFF.

The CDR3 spells CATSRDLARDEQYF. CDR3 DNA sequence: TGTGCCACCAGCAGAGATCTCGCGCGGGACGAGCAGTACTTC. This rearrangement joins TRBV15 to TRBJ2-7; D might be TRBD2 (5 bases). Deletions cut 0 bases from V and 5 bases from J, with 11 bases between. CDR1 LNHNV and CDR2 YYDKDF come from the germline V gene (reference sequence). The CDR3 has 14 amino acids.

The chain has TRBV16 and TRBJ1-2; possible D gene TRBD1, 6 bases. The CDR3 has 15 residues. CDR1 is KGHSY and CDR2 is FQNENV in the germline V gene. Trimming stripped 4 bases from V and 1 base from J, with 13 bases between. The CDR3 sequence: CASSPKPGVNYGYTF. The CDR3 nucleotides are TGTGCCAGCAGCCCAAAACCAGGGGTTAACTATGGCTACACCTTC.

The rearrangement joins TRBV7-2 to TRBJ1-2, with D maybe TRBD1 (5 bases). CDR1 and CDR2 (germline): SGHTA, FQGNSA. This CDR3 has 14 residues. Trimming stripped 2 bases from V and 4 bases from J, with 11 bases between. CDR3 protein: CASSLSGAAYGYTF. CDR3 nucleotide sequence: TGTGCCAGCAGCTTAAGCGGGGCTGCCTATGGCTACACCTTC.

The gene calls are TRBV7-9 and TRBJ2-1, with 8 bases that match TRBD2. J lost 8 bases, V lost 2 bases, and 11 bases had no gene match. The germline V gene encodes CDR1 SEHNR and CDR2 FQNEAQ (reference sequence). CDR3 length: 16 residues. CDR3: CASSLTGGPRSHEQFF. DNA for the CDR3: TGTGCCAGCAGCTTAACGGGGGGGCCGAGGTCACATGAGCAGTTCTTC.

The genes are TRBV28 and TRBJ1-2; D gene ambiguous. The germline V gene has CDR1 MDHEN and CDR2 SYDVKM. This CDR3 has 12 amino acids. The V end lost 9 bases, the J end lost 2 bases, and 10 bases lay between the germline ends. CDR3 sequence (DNA): TGTGCCAGTAAAGGAGCCAACTATGGCTACACCTTC. Translated, it gives CASKGANYGYTF.

This rearrangement joins TRBV7-9 to TRBJ2-2; 7 bases map to TRBD2. The CDR3 is 16 amino acids. J gave up 4 bases and V 5 bases, and 10 bases lay outside the gene matches. CDR1 SEHNR and CDR2 FQNEAQ come from the germline V gene (reference sequence). In DNA, the CDR3 is TGTGCCAGCAGCGAGAGGAGCGGGGCGCTCACCGGGGAGCTGTTTTTT. It codes for CASSERSGALTGELFF.

This clone was detected once. This chain links TRBV28 with TRBJ1-2, with TRBD1 matching over 8 bases. From germline, CDR1 is MDHEN and CDR2 SYDVKM. Trimming removed 7 bases from V and 8 bases from J; junction bases left unmatched: 12. The CDR3 extends over 14 amino acids. The CDR3 nucleotides are TGTGCCAGCAAGGGACAGGTACTAAGTCAGGGCTACACCTTC. Protein: CASKGQVLSQGYTF.

The V gene is TRBV4-1, the J gene TRBJ2-3, with 7 bases identical to TRBD1. CDR1 is MGHRA and CDR2 is YSYEKL in the germline V gene. CDR3 length: 15 residues. V was pared by 1 base and J by 6 bases, with 7 bases of the junction left unmatched. The CDR3 nucleotides are TGCGCCAGCAGCCAAGGAGGGACAGTCTTTGATACGCAGTATTTT. Translated, it gives CASSQGGTVFDTQYF.

The J gene is TRBJ2-1, the V gene TRBV5-1; D possibly corresponds to TRBD2 (7 bases). The CDR3 length is 15 residues. In germline, CDR1 is SGHRS, CDR2 YFSETQ. Trimming left V 4 bases short and J 7 bases short, with 18 bases between. The CDR3, as DNA: TGCGCCAGCAGCCCCGAGGGGGGGGGTGTGAATGAGCAGTTCTTC. This encodes CASSPEGGGVNEQFF.

This chain links TRBV9 with TRBJ1-3; TRBD1 matches at 9 bases. V shed 4 bases and J 0 bases; nucleotides not matched to a gene: 11. Germline CDR1 reads SGDLS; CDR2 reads YYNGEE. CDR3 length equals 18 residues. CDR3 nucleotide sequence: TGTGCCAGCAGCCCGGACGGGACAGGGTCGACCTCTGGAAACACCATATATTTT. Amino acids: CASSPDGTGSTSGNTIYF.